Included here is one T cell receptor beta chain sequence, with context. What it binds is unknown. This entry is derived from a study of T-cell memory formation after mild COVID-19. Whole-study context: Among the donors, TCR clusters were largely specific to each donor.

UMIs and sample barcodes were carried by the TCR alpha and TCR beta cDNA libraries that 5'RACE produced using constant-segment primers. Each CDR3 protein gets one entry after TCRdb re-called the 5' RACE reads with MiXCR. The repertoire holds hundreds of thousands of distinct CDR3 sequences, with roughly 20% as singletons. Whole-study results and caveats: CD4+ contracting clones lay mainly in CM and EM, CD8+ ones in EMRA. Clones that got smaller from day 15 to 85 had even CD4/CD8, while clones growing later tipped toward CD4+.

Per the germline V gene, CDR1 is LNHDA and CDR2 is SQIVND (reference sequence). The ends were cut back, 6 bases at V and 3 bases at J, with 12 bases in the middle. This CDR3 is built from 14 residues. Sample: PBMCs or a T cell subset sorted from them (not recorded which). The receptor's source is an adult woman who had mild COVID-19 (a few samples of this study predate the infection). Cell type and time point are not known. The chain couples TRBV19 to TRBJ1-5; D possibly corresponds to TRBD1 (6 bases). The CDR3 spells CASRADSNNQPQHF. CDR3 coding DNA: TGTGCCAGTAGAGCGGACAGTAACAATCAGCCCCAGCATTTT.